The clone carrying this T cell receptor beta chain occurred a few times. Its specificity is unknown. The data originate from a study of beta chain features in type 1 diabetes. General study results and limits: Type 1 diabetes patients had moderately but significantly shorter TCRB CDR3s in all four CD4+ subsets. Compared to healthy donors, patients appeared to have naive, central memory and Treg TCRB repertoires that were more alike.

CDR3 size: 18 residues. The isolated RNA, all of it, was reverse transcribed, so expressed TCRB transcripts were what got sequenced. Clones were read by immunoSEQ multiplex PCR, and TCRdb kept only the in-frame ones, dropping some. The profile shows approximately 600,000 clones, under 15% of them singletons. Each donor gave one heparinised blood draw averaging approximately 120 mL. The chain recombines TRBV21-1 with TRBJ1-6; the table's D call of TRBD1 was not tested on the DNA. TRBV21-1 is described as a pseudogene. The sequencing sample was made of naive CD4+ T cells from blood. The sequence was collected from a man aged 25 to 40 with type 1 diabetes. CDR3 loop: CASSHTSDRESTNSPLHF. The DNA of the CDR3 is TGTGCCAGCAGCCACACGAGCGACAGGGAATCTACTAATTCACCCCTCCACTTT.